This T cell receptor (beta chain) emerged from a study of blood T cell repertoires in COVID-19. Overall study context: In each case, the material was cDNA or gDNA derived from T cells, B-cell-depleted T cells, or PBMCs.

Authors' data handling: Estimated nucleated cell counts came from reference gene primer amplification. The data were produced by immunoSEQ multiplex PCR, yet TCRdb's version contains in-frame clones alone and is incomplete. V and J calls and clone size are as listed in that table; D and trimming were resolved from the DNA. The top ten hold approximately 4.5% of the sample, which has roughly 250,000 clones, 82% seen once. The source of this sequence is a woman between 65 and 79 years old with acute or convalescent COVID-19. Input material: peripheral blood.

The CDR3 DNA sequence: TGCGCCAGCAGCCAAGCTTCTATGAACACTGAAGCTTTCTTT. It translates to CASSQASMNTEAFF. The chain uses TRBV4-3 and TRBJ1-1, with D unclear. Trimming took off 1 base at V and 0 bases at J, with 6 bases between the two ends. The CDR3 is 14 residues long. From germline, CDR1 is LGHNA and CDR2 YSLEER.